The present T cell receptor (beta chain) was sequenced within a study of T cell repertoires in cytomegalovirus infection. Study-level background: It was the public TCR beta signatures that indicated both CMV infection and matching HLA type. General study results and limits: What dominated the ex vivo response were HLA-C-restricted CMV-specific TCR beta clonotypes. There were carriers of CMV plus the relevant HLA, and cumulative public TCR beta family frequency identified them.

The CDR3 consists of 14 residues. The V end was cut by 6 bases, the J end by 5 bases, with 14 bases between. The germline V gene has CDR1 SGHDN and CDR2 FVKESK. MiXCR, run by TCRdb on the reads, gives a single entry per CDR3 protein. The sample records 290,000 or so distinct CDR3 sequences, 9.6% being singletons. This clonotype was seen repeatedly, ten times or more. The antigen is unknown. V is TRBV14 and J is TRBJ2-1; tentative D call: TRBD1 (6 bases). The sequencing sample was made of PBMCs. This TCR was sampled from a human donor in good health (CMV status not recorded). Some clones in this sample may be carry-over from other donors' samples. Here the CDR3 DNA reads TGTGCCAGCAGAAGGGGGTGGGGCCACAATGAGCAGTTCTTC. Translated: CASRRGWGHNEQFF.